This T cell receptor (beta chain) was captured by sequencing in a study of blood T cell repertoires in COVID-19. Study at large: Whether acute or convalescent, the COVID-19 samples came from the United States, Italy and Spain. PBMCs, B-cell-depleted T cells, or T cells were the source of the cDNA or gDNA that made up the material.

J was trimmed by 1 base and V by 4 bases; bases with no gene match: 10. Germline loops: CDR1 LNHDA, CDR2 SQIVND (reference sequence). The CDR3 length is 18 residues. Original data processing: Estimated nucleated cell counts came from reference gene primer amplification. Sequencing used immunoSEQ multiplex PCR; TCRdb keeps in-frame clones, though not all of them. The DNA was the basis for D and trimming; V, J and clone size are from that table. The sample comprises about 78,000 clones, less than 95% of which are singletons, and more than 0.85% rests with the top ten. Sequencing used peripheral blood. The chain employs TRBV19 and TRBJ1-5, with TRBD1 identical over 10 bases. The receptor was isolated from a woman aged 45-65 years in a cohort sampled during active COVID-19. The CDR3 spells CASSRTGGRNLSNQPQHF. The CDR3 DNA is TGTGCCAGTAGTAGGACAGGGGGAAGGAATCTGAGCAATCAGCCCCAGCATTTT. Supplemented by reference TRBV19 and TRBJ1-5, the full variable domain reads DGGITQSPKYLFRKEGQNVTLSCEQNLNHDAMYWYRQDPGQGLRLIYYSQIVNDFQKGDIAEGYSVSREKKESFPLTVTSAQKNPTAFYLCASSRTGGRNLSNQPQHFGDGTRLSIL.